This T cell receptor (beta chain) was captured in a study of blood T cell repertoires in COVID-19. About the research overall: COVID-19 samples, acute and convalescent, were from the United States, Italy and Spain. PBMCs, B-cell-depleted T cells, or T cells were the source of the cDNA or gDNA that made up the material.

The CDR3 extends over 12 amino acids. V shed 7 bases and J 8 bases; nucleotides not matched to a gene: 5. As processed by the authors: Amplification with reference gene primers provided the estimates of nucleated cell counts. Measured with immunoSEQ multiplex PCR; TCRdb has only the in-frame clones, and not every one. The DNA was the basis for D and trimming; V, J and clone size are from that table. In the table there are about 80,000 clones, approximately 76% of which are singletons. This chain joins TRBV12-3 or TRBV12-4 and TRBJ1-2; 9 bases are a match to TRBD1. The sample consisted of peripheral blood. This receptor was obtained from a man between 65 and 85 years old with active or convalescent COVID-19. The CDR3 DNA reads TGTGCCAGCAATCCGGGACAGGGAGGCTACACCTTC. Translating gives CASNPGQGGYTF.